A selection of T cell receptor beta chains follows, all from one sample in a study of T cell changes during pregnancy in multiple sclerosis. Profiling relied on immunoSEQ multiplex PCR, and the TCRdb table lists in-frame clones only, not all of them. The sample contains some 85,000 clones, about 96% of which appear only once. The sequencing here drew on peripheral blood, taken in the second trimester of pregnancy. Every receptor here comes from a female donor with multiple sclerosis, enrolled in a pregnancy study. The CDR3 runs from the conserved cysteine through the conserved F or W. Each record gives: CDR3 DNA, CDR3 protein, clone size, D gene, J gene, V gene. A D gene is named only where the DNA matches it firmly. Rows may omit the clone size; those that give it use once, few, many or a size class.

TGTGCCAGCAGTTTATCGAACAGGATGGGCTACACCTTC | CASSLSNRMGYTF | . | . | TRBJ1-2 | TRBV28
TGCGCCAGCAGCCGCCAACTAGGGAGCTCCTACGAGCAGTACTTC | CASSRQLGSSYEQYF | . | . | TRBJ2-7 | TRBV4-3
TGTGCCAGTATGGATCCGGGACAGTCGAACACCGGGGAGCTGTTTTTT | CASMDPGQSNTGELFF | . | TRBD1 | TRBJ2-2 | TRBV19
TGCGCCAGCAGTGTGCAGGGGCGAAACACAGATACGCAGTATTTT | CASSVQGRNTDTQYF | . | . | TRBJ2-3 | TRBV10-1
TGTGCCAGCAGTTTCACAGGGCTAGGTACCAAAAACATTCAGTACTTC | CASSFTGLGTKNIQYF | . | . | TRBJ2-4 | TRBV27
TGTGCCAGCAGCACCCGGGTTAGCGGGAGCGGCCATACCGGTGAGCAGTTCTTC | CASSTRVSGSGHTGEQFF | . | TRBD2 | TRBJ2-1 | TRBV9
TGTGCCAGTAGTACCCACAGACTAGGCTCTGGGGCCAACGTCCTGACTTTC | CASSTHRLGSGANVLTF | . | . | TRBJ2-6 | TRBV19
TGTGCCAGCAGCTACGACCCCCAGGGTGAAAATGAGCAGTTCTTC | CASSYDPQGENEQFF | . | . | TRBJ2-1 | TRBV5-5
TGTGCCAGCACCGGACAGGCCCCTAACTATGGCTACACCTTC | CASTGQAPNYGYTF | . | TRBD1 | TRBJ1-2 | TRBV13
TGTGCCAGCAGCTCCCGGACAGTGAACACTGAAGCTTTCTTT | CASSSRTVNTEAFF | . | . | TRBJ1-1 | TRBV9
TGTGCCAGCAGCTTTGGACAGTCGTCTGTCTACGAGCAGTACTTC | CASSFGQSSVYEQYF | . | . | TRBJ2-7 | TRBV7-9
TGTGCCAGCTCACGACTACCGGGACAGGGTAACGCCGGGGAGCTGTTTTTT | CASSRLPGQGNAGELFF | . | TRBD1 | TRBJ2-2 | TRBV18
TGTGCCAGCAGTTATGTGGGAGGGCCCTCGCAGACCCAGTACTTC | CASSYVGGPSQTQYF | . | TRBD2 | TRBJ2-5 | TRBV6-6
TGTGCCAGCAGTTTCGGGAGTTTCACTGAAGCTTTCTTT | CASSFGSFTEAFF | once | . | TRBJ1-1 | TRBV28
TGTGCCAGCAGCCCCCGGGACAGGGCGATTGGAGACACTGAAGCTTTCTTT | CASSPRDRAIGDTEAFF | . | TRBD1 | TRBJ1-1 | TRBV7-9
TGTGCCAGCAGTGAGCACAGCTCAAACTATGGCTACACCTTC | CASSEHSSNYGYTF | . | . | TRBJ1-2 | TRBV6-4
TGCGCCAGCAGCCAAGTCTGGCTACTAGCGGGAGGGGGGCAGTTCTTC | CASSQVWLLAGGGQFF | many | TRBD2 | TRBJ2-1 | TRBV4-1
TGTGCCAGCAGCCAATGGAGTAGCGGGAGACTAGAGACCCAGTACTTC | CASSQWSSGRLETQYF | many | TRBD2 | TRBJ2-5 | TRBV14
TGTGCCAGCAGTGGACAGGGCACCACTAATGAAAAACTGTTTTTT | CASSGQGTTNEKLFF | . | TRBD1 | TRBJ1-4 | TRBV6-6
TGCGCCAGCAGCTGGACCGGGAGCAGCGAGCAGTACTTC | CASSWTGSSEQYF | . | . | TRBJ2-7 | TRBV5-1